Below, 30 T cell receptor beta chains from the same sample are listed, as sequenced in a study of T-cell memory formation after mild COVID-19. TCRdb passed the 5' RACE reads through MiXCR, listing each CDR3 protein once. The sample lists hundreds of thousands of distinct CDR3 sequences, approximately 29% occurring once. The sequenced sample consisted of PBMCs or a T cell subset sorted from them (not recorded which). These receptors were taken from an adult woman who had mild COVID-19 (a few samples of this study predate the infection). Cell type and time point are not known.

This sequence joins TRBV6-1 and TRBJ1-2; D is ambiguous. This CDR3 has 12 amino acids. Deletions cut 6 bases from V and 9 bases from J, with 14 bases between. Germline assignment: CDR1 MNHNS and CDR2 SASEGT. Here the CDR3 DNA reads TGTGCCAGCAGCGTCACGCCGGGTCGCTACACCTTC. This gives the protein CASSVTPGRYTF.

The CDR3: CASSSAGPYGYTF. The DNA of the CDR3 is TGTGCCAGCAGTTCGGCGGGGCCCTATGGCTACACCTTC. This chain uses TRBV6-5 with TRBJ1-2, with a tentative D call TRBD1 (5 bases). The CDR3 has 13 residues. Germline CDR1 reads MNHEY; CDR2 reads SVGAGI. With 4 bases removed from V and 4 bases from J, the gap between germline ends came to 10 bases.

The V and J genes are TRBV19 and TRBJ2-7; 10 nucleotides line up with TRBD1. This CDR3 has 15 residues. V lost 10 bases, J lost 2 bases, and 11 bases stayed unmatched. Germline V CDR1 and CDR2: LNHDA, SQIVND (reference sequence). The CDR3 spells CATATNDRGPYEQYF. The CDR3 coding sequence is TGTGCCACCGCGACAAATGACAGGGGGCCCTACGAGCAGTACTTC.

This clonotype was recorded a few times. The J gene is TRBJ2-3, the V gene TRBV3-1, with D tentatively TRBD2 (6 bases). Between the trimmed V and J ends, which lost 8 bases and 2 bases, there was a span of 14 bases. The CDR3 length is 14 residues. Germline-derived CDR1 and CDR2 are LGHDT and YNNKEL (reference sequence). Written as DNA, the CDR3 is TGTGCCAGCCGATCGGGGGTCACCACAGATACGCAGTATTTT. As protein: CASRSGVTTDTQYF.

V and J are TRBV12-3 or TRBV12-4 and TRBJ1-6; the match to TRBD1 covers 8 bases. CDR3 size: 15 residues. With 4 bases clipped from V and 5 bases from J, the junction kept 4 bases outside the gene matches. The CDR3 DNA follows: TGTGCCAGCAGTTCAGGGGGCGCAGATAATTCACCCCTCCACTTT. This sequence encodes CASSSGGADNSPLHF.

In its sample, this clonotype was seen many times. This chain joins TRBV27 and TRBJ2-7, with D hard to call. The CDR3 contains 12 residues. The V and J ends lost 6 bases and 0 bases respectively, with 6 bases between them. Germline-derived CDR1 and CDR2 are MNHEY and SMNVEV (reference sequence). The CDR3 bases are TGTGCCAGCAGGCGCAGCTCCTACGAGCAGTACTTC. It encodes CASRRSSYEQYF.

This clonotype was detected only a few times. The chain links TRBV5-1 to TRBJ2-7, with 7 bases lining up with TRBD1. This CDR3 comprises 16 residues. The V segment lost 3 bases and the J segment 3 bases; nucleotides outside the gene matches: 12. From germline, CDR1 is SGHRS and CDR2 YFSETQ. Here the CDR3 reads CASSSLQGIGIYEQYF. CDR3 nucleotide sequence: TGCGCCAGCAGCTCCCTACAGGGGATAGGGATCTACGAGCAGTACTTC.

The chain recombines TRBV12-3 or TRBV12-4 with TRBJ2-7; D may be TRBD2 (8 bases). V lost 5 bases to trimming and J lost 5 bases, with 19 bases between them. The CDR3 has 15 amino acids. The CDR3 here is CASSPTIAGQNEQYF. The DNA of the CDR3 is TGTGCCAGCAGTCCTACCATAGCGGGACAGAACGAGCAGTACTTC.

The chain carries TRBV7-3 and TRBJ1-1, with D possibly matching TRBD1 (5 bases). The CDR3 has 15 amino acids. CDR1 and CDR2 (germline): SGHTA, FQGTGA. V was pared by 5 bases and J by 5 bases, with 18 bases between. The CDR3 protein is CASSTLGALGTEAFF. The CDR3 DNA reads TGTGCCAGCAGCACCCTCGGGGCCCTGGGAACTGAAGCTTTCTTT.

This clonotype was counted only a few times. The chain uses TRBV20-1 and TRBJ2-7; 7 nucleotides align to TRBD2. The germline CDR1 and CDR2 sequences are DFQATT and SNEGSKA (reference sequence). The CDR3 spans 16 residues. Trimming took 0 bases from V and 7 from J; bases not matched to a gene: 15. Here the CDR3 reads CSARDRGVGTTREQYF. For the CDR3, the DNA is TGCAGTGCTAGAGATCGGGGCGTCGGGACTACGCGAGAGCAGTACTTC.

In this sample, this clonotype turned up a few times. The chain's CDR3 is CASSVAVGGDTQYF. CDR3 sequence (DNA): TGTGCCAGCAGCGTAGCTGTCGGGGGAGATACGCAGTATTTT. This chain uses TRBV9 with TRBJ2-3, with a tentative D call TRBD2 (6 bases). The CDR3 consists of 14 residues. The V end was cut by 0 bases, the J end by 5 bases, with 10 bases between. In germline, CDR1 is SGDLS, CDR2 YYNGEE.

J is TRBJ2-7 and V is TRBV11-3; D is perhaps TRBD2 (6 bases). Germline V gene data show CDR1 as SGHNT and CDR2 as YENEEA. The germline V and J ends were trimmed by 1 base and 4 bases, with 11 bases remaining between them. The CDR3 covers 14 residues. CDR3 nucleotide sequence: TGTGCCAGCAGCTTAGGCGGGATAAGGTACGAGCAGTACTTC. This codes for CASSLGGIRYEQYF.

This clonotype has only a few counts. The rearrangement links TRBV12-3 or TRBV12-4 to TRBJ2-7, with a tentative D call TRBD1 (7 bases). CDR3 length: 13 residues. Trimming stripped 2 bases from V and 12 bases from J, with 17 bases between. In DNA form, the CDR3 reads TGTGCCAGCAGTTTAAAGGAGGGGGCCGGCCTGTACTTC. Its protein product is CASSLKEGAGLYF.

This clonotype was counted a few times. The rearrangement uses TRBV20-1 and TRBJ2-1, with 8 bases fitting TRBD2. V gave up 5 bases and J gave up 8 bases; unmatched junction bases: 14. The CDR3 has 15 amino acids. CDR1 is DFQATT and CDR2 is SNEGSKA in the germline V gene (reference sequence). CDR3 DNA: TGCAGTGCTTCCCCTTTAGCGGGATCGGGGGATGAGCAGTTCTTC. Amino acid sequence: CSASPLAGSGDEQFF.

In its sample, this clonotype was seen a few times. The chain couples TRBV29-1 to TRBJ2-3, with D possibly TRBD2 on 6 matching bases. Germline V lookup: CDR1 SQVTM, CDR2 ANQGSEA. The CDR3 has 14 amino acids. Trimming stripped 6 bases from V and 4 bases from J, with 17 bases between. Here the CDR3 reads CSVAGRPASDTQYF. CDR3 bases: TGCAGCGTGGCGGGGAGGCCCGCCTCAGATACGCAGTATTTT.

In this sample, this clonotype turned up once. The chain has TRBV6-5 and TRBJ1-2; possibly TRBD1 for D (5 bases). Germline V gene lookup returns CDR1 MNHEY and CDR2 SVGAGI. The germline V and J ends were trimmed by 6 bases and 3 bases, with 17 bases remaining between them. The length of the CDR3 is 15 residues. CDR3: CASSRDRGIDYGYTF. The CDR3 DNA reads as TGTGCCAGCAGCCGGGATCGGGGGATTGACTATGGCTACACCTTC.

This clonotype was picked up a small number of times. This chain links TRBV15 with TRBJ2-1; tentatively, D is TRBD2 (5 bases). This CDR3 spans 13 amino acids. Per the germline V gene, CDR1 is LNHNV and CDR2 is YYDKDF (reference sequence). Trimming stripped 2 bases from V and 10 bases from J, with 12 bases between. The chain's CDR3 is CATSRPGGGEQFF. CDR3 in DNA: TGTGCCACCAGCAGACCAGGTGGAGGCGAGCAGTTCTTC.

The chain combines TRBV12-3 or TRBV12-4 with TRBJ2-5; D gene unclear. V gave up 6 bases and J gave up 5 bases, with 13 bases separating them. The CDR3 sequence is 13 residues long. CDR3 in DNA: TGTGCCAGCAGCCGGGCGTCTGGGGAGACCCAGTACTTC. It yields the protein CASSRASGETQYF.

As DNA, the CDR3 is TGTGCCAGCAGTCCCTTTAGCGGGATAAACACCGGGGAGCTGTTTTTT. It is translated as CASSPFSGINTGELFF. The chain joins TRBV7-2 to TRBJ2-2; the match to TRBD2 covers 8 bases. The CDR3 totals 16 residues. The V gene's germline CDR1 is SGHTA and CDR2 FQGNSA. Trimming took 6 bases from V and 2 from J; bases not matched to a gene: 8.

The DNA for the CDR3 is TGTGCCAGCAGCCATAGGGACAGCTTAAACTATGGCTACACCTTC. Its protein product is CASSHRDSLNYGYTF. This chain links TRBV4-2 with TRBJ1-2; 7 bases fit TRBD1. After removal of 3 bases from V and 2 bases from J, the junction contained 6 bases not matched to a gene. The CDR3 is made up of 15 amino acids. Looked up from germline, CDR1 is LGHNA and CDR2 is YNFKEQ.

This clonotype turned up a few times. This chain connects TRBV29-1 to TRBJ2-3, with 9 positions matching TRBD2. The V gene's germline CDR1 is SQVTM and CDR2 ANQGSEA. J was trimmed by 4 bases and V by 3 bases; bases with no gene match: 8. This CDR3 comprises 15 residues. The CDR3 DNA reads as TGCAGCGTTGATCGGCGGGGGGGCCGAGCAGATACGCAGTATTTT. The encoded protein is CSVDRRGGRADTQYF.

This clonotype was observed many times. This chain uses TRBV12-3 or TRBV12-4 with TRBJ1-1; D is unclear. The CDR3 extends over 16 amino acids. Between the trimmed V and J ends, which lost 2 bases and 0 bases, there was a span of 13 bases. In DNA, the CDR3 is TGTGCCAGCAGTTTACCCGATGACCCCATGAACACTGAAGCTTTCTTT. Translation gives CASSLPDDPMNTEAFF.

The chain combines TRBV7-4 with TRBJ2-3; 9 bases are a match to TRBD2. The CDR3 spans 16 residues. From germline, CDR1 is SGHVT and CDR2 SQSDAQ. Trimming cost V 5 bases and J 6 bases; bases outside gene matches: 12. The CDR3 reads CASSTKNSGRWDTQYF. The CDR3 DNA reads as TGTGCCAGCAGCACTAAAAATAGCGGGAGATGGGATACGCAGTATTTT.

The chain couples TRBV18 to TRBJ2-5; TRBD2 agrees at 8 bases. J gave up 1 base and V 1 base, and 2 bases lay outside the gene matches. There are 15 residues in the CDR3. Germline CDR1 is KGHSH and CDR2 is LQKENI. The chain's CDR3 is CASSPRAGVQETQYF. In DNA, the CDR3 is TGTGCCAGCTCACCACGAGCGGGAGTCCAAGAGACCCAGTACTTC.

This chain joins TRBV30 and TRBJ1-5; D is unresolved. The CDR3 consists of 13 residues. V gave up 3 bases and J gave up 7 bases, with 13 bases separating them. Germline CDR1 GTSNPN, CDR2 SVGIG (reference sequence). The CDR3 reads CAWSLEGIQPQHF. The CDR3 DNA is TGTGCCTGGAGCCTGGAAGGAATACAGCCCCAGCATTTT.

CDR3 DNA: TGTGCCATCAGCCAGGGTTCGGTCACTGAAGCTTTCTTT. Translation gives CAISQGSVTEAFF. This chain uses TRBV10-3 with TRBJ1-1; TRBD1 is a possible D gene (5 bases). The V end lost 6 bases, the J end lost 4 bases, and 12 bases lay between the germline ends. The CDR3 spans 13 residues. Germline lookup yields CDR1 ENHRY and CDR2 SYGVKD.

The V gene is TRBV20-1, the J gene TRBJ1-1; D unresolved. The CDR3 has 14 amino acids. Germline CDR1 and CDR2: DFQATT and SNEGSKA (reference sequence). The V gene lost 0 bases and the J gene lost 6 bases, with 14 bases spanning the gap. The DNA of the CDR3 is TGCAGTGCTAGAGACGCGTCTAGAGGTTCTGAAGCTTTCTTT. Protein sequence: CSARDASRGSEAFF.

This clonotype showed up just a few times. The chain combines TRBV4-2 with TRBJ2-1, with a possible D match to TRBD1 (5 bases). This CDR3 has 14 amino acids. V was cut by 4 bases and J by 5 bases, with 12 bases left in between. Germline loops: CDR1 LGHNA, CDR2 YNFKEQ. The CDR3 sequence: CASSPRTSNNEQFF. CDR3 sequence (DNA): TGTGCCAGCAGCCCCCGGACAAGCAACAATGAGCAGTTCTTC.

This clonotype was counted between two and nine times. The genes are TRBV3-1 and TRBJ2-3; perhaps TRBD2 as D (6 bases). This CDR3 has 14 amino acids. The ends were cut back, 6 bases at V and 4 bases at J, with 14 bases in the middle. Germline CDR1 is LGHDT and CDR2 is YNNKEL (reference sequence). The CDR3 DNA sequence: TGTGCCAGCAGTCCCATGCGGGATCCAGATACGCAGTATTTT. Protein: CASSPMRDPDTQYF.

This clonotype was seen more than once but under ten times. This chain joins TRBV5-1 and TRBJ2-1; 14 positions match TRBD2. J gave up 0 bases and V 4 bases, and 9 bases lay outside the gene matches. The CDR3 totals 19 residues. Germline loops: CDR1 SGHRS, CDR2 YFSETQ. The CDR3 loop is CASSRLAGGSPSSYNEQFF. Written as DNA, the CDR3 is TGCGCCAGCAGCCGACTAGCGGGAGGGTCCCCAAGCTCCTACAATGAGCAGTTCTTC.